This TCR beta chain emerged from a study of T cell repertoires in cytomegalovirus infection. Study-wide context: Public signatures in TCR beta pointed to CMV infection and matching HLA type. Study conclusions and caveats: Cumulative frequency of public TCR beta families picked out carriers of CMV plus the relevant HLA. Clonotypes of TCR beta that were HLA-C-restricted and CMV-specific dominated the ex vivo response.

This clonotype appeared many times. Its specificity is not known. One entry per CDR3 protein, called by TCRdb with MiXCR from the reads. In the table there are under 350,000 distinct CDR3 sequences, around 9.6% of which are singletons. The source material was PBMCs. The receptor comes from a human donor in good health (CMV status not recorded). Some clones in this sample may be carry-over from other donors' samples.

CDR3: CSASPGTDGYGYTF. The CDR3 DNA sequence: TGCAGTGCTAGCCCCGGGACAGACGGCTATGGCTACACCTTC. J is TRBJ1-2 and V is TRBV20-1, with TRBD1 matching 7 bases. From germline, CDR1 is DFQATT and CDR2 SNEGSKA (reference sequence). The V gene end was trimmed by 3 bases and the J gene end by 4 bases; junction bases not matched to a gene: 8. This CDR3 has 14 residues.